The present TCR beta chain was sequenced within a study of T cell clonotyping in hematopoietic cell transplantation. Study-level points and caveats: Without cell sorting, CD4 versus CD8 contributions remain unresolved. Recipient TCR diversity dropped after transplant; expanded clonotypes rose from day 30 to 180. At the given depth, recipient repertoires were over 95% de novo clonotypes.

Profiling relied on immunoSEQ multiplex PCR, and the TCRdb table lists in-frame clones only, not all of them. The table lists around 17,000 clones, over 55% of them singletons. This clone is judged medium-sized. The antigen is not known. The TCR comes from a woman aged 60-75 years in good health. Some clones in this sample may be carry-over from other donors' samples. Sequencing used peripheral blood mononuclear cells.

The CDR3 DNA reads as TGTGCCAGCAGTTTATCGGGATACGAGCAGTACTTC. It codes for CASSLSGYEQYF. The genes are TRBV27 and TRBJ2-7, with D uncertain. CDR3 length: 12 residues. CDR1 is MNHEY and CDR2 is SMNVEV in the germline V gene (reference sequence). V gave up 0 bases and J gave up 4 bases, with 4 bases separating them.